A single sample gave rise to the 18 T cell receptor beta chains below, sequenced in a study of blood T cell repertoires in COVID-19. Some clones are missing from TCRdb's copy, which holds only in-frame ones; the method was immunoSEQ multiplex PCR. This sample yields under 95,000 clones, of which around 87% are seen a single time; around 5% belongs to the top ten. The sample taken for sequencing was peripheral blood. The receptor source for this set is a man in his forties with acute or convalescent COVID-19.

CDR3 protein: CASRGDRGVNTEAFF. The CDR3, as DNA: TGTGCCAGTAGAGGGGACAGGGGGGTGAACACTGAAGCTTTCTTT. V and J are TRBV19 and TRBJ1-1, with TRBD1 matching over 11 bases. Germline V gene data show CDR1 as LNHDA and CDR2 as SQIVND (reference sequence). V shed 6 bases, J shed 0 bases, and the junction held 3 bases outside the gene matches. This CDR3 comprises 15 residues. The variable domain in full, with the rest retrieved from reference TRBV19 and TRBJ1-1, is DGGITQSPKYLFRKEGQNVTLSCEQNLNHDAMYWYRQDPGQGLRLIYYSQIVNDFQKGDIAEGYSVSREKKESFPLTVTSAQKNPTAFYLCASRGDRGVNTEAFFGQGTRLTVV.

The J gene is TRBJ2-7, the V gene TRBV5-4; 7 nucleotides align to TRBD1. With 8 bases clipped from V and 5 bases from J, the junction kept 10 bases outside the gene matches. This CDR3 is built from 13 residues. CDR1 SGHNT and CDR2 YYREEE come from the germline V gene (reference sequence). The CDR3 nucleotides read TGTGCCAGTACCCGACAGGGCTGGGACGAGCAGTACTTC. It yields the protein CASTRQGWDEQYF.

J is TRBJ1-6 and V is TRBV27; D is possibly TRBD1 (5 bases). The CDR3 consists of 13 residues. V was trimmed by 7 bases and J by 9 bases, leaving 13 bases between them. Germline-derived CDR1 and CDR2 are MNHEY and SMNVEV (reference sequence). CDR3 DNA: TGTGCCAGCACCCCAGGGCTCCCTTCACCCCTCCACTTT. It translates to CASTPGLPSPLHF.

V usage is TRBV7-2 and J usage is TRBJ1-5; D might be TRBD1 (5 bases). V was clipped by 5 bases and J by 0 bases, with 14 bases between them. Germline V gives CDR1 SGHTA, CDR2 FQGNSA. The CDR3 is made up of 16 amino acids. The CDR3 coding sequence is TGTGCCAGCAGCCCCCGACAGACGAATAGCAATCAGCCCCAGCATTTT. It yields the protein CASSPRQTNSNQPQHF.

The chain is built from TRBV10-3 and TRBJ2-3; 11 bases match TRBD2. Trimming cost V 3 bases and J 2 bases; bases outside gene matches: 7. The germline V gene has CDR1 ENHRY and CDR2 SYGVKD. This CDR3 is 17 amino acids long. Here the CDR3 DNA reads TGTGCCATCAGTGATGTTCTAGCGGGGGGATTCACAGATACGCAGTATTTT. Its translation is CAISDVLAGGFTDTQYF.

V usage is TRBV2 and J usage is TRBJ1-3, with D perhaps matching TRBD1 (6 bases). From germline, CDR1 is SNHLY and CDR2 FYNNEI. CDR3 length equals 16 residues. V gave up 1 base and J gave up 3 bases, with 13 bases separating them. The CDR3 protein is CASSEDRTGIGNTIYF. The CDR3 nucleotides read TGTGCCAGCAGTGAAGATAGAACAGGGATTGGAAACACCATATATTTT.

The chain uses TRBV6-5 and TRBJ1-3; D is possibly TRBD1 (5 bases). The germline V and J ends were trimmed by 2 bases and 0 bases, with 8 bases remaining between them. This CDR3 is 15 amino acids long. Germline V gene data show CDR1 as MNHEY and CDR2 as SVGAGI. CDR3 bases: TGTGCCAGCAGTTACCAGGGTTTCTCTGGAAACACCATATATTTT. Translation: CASSYQGFSGNTIYF.

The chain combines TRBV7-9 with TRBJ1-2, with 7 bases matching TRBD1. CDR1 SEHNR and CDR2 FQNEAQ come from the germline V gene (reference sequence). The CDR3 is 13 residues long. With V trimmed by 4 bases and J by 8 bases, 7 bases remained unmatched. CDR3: CASSSRQGRGYTF. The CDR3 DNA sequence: TGTGCCAGCAGCTCACGACAGGGACGGGGCTACACCTTC.

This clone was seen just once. This CDR3 reads CASSQDRGAGSPLHF. In DNA form, the CDR3 reads TGCGCCAGCAGCCAAGATCGCGGGGCAGGATCACCCCTCCACTTT. The V gene is TRBV4-3, the J gene TRBJ1-6, with TRBD1 as a possible D gene (5 bases). This CDR3 region has 15 residues. Between the trimmed V and J ends, which lost 0 bases and 10 bases, there was a span of 13 bases. Germline assignment: CDR1 LGHNA and CDR2 YSLEER.

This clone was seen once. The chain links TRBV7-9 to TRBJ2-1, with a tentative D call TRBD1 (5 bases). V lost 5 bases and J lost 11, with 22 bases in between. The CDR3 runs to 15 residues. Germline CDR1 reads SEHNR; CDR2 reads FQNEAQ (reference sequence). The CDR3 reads CASSLNVGESGKQFF. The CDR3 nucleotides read TGTGCCAGCAGCCTAAATGTAGGGGAATCAGGAAAGCAGTTCTTC.

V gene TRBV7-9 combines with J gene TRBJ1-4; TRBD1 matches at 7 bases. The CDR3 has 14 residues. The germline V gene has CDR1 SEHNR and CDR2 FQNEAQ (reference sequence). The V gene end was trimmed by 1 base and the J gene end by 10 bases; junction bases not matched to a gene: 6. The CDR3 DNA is TGTGCCAGCAGCTTAGAGGAGCAGGGGGGAAAACTGTTTTTT. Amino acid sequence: CASSLEEQGGKLFF. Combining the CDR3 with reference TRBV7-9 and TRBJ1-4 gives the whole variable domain DTGVSQNPRHKITKRGQNVTFRCDPISEHNRLYWYRQTLGQGPEFLTYFQNEAQLEKSRLLSDRFSAERPKGSFSTLEIQRTEQGDSAMYLCASSLEEQGGKLFFGSGTQLSVL.

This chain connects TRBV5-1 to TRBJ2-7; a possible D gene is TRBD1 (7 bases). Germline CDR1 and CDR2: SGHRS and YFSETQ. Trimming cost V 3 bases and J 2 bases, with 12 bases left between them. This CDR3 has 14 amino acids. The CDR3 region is CASSWAGQPYEQYF. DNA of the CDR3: TGCGCCAGCAGCTGGGCGGGACAGCCCTACGAGCAGTACTTC.

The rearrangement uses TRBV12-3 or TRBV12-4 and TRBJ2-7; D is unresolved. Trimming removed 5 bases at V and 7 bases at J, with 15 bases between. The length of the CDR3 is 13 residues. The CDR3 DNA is TGTGCCAGCAGTCCACCCGCGTCTTGGGAGCAGTACTTC. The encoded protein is CASSPPASWEQYF.

CDR3 region: CASSLGPSLNTEAFF. CDR3 DNA: TGTGCCAGCAGCTTAGGGCCCTCCTTGAACACTGAAGCTTTCTTT. The genes are TRBV7-2 and TRBJ1-1; D uncertain. The ends were cut back, 1 base at V and 0 bases at J, with 9 bases in the middle. CDR3 size: 15 residues. CDR1 and CDR2 (germline): SGHTA, FQGNSA.

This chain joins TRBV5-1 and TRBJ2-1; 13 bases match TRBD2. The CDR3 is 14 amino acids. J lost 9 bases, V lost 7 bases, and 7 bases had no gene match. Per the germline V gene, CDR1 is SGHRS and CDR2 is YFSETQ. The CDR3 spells CASGRTSGSVEQFF. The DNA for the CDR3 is TGCGCCAGCGGGCGGACTAGCGGGAGTGTTGAGCAGTTCTTC.

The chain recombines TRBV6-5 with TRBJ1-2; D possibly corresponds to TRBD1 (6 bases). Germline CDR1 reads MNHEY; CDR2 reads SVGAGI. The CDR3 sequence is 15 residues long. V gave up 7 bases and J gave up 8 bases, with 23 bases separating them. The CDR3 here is CASKLPPPRGRGYTF. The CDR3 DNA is TGTGCCAGCAAACTCCCCCCTCCCAGGGGAAGAGGCTACACCTTC.

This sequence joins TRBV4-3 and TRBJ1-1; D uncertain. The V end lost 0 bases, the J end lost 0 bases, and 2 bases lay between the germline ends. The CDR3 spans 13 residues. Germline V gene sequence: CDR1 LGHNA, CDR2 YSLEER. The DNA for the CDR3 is TGCGCCAGCAGCCAAGATATGAACACTGAAGCTTTCTTT. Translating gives CASSQDMNTEAFF.

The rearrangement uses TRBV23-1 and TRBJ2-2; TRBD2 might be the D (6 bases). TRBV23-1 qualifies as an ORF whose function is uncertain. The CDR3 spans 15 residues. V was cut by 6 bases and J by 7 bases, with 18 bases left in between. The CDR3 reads CASSPPPGRHGELFF. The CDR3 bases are TGCGCCAGCAGCCCGCCCCCAGGGAGGCACGGGGAGCTGTTTTTT.